What follows are 10 T cell receptor beta chains derived from one specimen sequenced in a study of beta chain features in type 1 diabetes. Study-wide points: TCRB CDR3s were moderately but significantly shorter in Type 1 diabetes patients in all four CD4+ subsets.

Of the isolated RNA, all was reverse transcribed, and so the sequenced material was expressed TCRB transcripts. The protocol was immunoSEQ multiplex PCR, while the TCRdb copy is restricted to in-frame clones and leaves out a portion. The table records a few hundred thousand clones, over 8.5% of them present only once. The antigens of these receptors remain unknown. Sequencing was performed on central memory CD4+ T cells from blood. These receptors were taken from a man under 40 with type 1 diabetes.

J is TRBJ2-3 and V is TRBV28; 11 nucleotides align to TRBD2. This CDR3 comprises 19 residues. CDR1 MDHEN and CDR2 SYDVKM come from the germline V gene. The trim removed 5 bases at V and 0 bases at J, leaving 13 bases unmatched. The CDR3 bases are TGTGCCAGCAGTCCTCTAGCGGGAGGTCCAATGAGCAGCACAGATACGCAGTATTTT. It yields the protein CASSPLAGGPMSSTDTQYF.

The chain employs TRBV5-5 and TRBJ1-1, with 7 bases lining up with TRBD1. This CDR3 is built from 13 residues. The junction had 2 bases not matched to a gene; V was cut back by 1 base and J by 5 bases. Germline CDR1 and CDR2: SGHKS and YYEKEE (reference sequence). The DNA of the CDR3 is TGTGCCAGCAGCTTGACAGGGGTTACTGAAGCTTTCTTT. It translates to CASSLTGVTEAFF.

There are a few counts of this clone. The V and J genes are TRBV7-9 and TRBJ2-5, with TRBD2 matching 11 bases. The CDR3 loop spans 14 amino acids. Germline V gives CDR1 SEHNR, CDR2 FQNEAQ (reference sequence). The V and J ends lost 6 bases and 4 bases, in that order; junction bases with no gene match: 4. The CDR3 spells CASSPTSGGETQYF. The CDR3 nucleotides are TGTGCCAGCAGTCCAACTAGCGGGGGAGAGACCCAGTACTTC.

J is TRBJ1-2 and V is TRBV11-2; TRBD1 might be the D (5 bases). The CDR3 covers 14 residues. The V end was cut by 5 bases, the J end by 4 bases, with 14 bases between. The germline V gene has CDR1 SGHAT and CDR2 FQNNGV. CDR3 sequence (DNA): TGTGCCAGCAGCGGAATTCCAGGGCCCTATGGCTACACCTTC. Protein product: CASSGIPGPYGYTF.

This clone has only a few counts. CDR3 in DNA: TGTGCCAGCAGCCAAGATAAGAAAAACGAAAAACTGTTTTTT. Translating gives CASSQDKKNEKLFF. The rearrangement links TRBV5-5 to TRBJ1-4; D not certain. The V end lost 4 bases, the J end lost 8 bases, and 15 bases lay between the germline ends. Germline CDR1 SGHKS, CDR2 YYEKEE (reference sequence). This CDR3 spans 14 amino acids.

This clone showed up just a few times. V and J are TRBV7-2 and TRBJ2-3; TRBD2 is a possible D gene (6 bases). This CDR3 comprises 14 residues. V was trimmed by 1 base and J by 6 bases, leaving 11 bases between them. Germline CDR1 and CDR2: SGHTA and FQGNSA. DNA for the CDR3: TGTGCCAGCAGCTTAGTTCTGGGACTGGATACGCAGTATTTT. Amino acids: CASSLVLGLDTQYF.

The chain links TRBV5-4 to TRBJ2-7; D is undetermined. V was pared by 5 bases and J by 1 base, with 13 bases between. The germline V gene encodes CDR1 SGHNT and CDR2 YYREEE (reference sequence). The CDR3 length is 14 residues. CDR3 protein: CASSLQRQSYEQYF. Here the CDR3 DNA reads TGTGCCAGCAGTCTACAGAGGCAGTCCTACGAGCAGTACTTC.

This chain connects TRBV7-9 to TRBJ1-1; D is perhaps TRBD1 (5 bases). The CDR3 sequence is 15 residues long. Germline V gene sequence: CDR1 SEHNR, CDR2 FQNEAQ (reference sequence). The V end was cut by 3 bases, the J end by 1 base, with 12 bases between. CDR3 DNA: TGTGCCAGCAGCTTCCGCAGGGCCCAGAACACTGAAGCTTTCTTT. It is translated as CASSFRRAQNTEAFF.

This chain connects TRBV10-1 to TRBJ2-1; 10 bases fit TRBD2. CDR1 and CDR2 from the germline V gene are WNHNN and SYGVQD (reference sequence). V lost 2 bases, J lost 3 bases, and 1 base stayed unmatched. The CDR3 runs to 15 residues. The CDR3 spells CASSEGLADYNEQFF. CDR3 DNA: TGCGCCAGCAGTGAGGGACTAGCGGACTACAATGAGCAGTTCTTC.

This clone was picked up a small number of times. The rearrangement joins TRBV28 to TRBJ1-1; D is perhaps TRBD1 (6 bases). CDR1 MDHEN and CDR2 SYDVKM come from the germline V gene. The CDR3 covers 15 residues. V lost 6 bases, J lost 3 bases, and 17 bases lay in between. CDR3 region: CASSQPGVRDTEAFF. CDR3 bases: TGTGCCAGCAGCCAGCCAGGGGTGAGGGACACTGAAGCTTTCTTT.